A single sample gave rise to the 30 T cell receptor beta chains below, sequenced in a study of graft-versus-host responses after intestinal transplantation. These TCRs' antigens remain unknown. Repertoires were generated with immunoSEQ multiplex PCR, while TCRdb's copy carries only in-frame clones and drops some. This table has about 94,000 clones, roughly 90% appearing once. Sequencing used unstimulated CD8+ T cells sorted from spleen or lymph node cells, obtained before intestinal transplant. Source of these receptors: a human donor who received an intestinal transplant.

The rearrangement links TRBV30 to TRBJ1-1; possible D gene TRBD1, 5 bases. Trimming pared 5 bases from V and 6 bases from J, leaving 10 bases between. The CDR3 is 11 residues long. CDR1 and CDR2 from the germline V gene are GTSNPN and SVGIG (reference sequence). The CDR3 is CAWGGGAEAFF. The CDR3 nucleotides read TGTGCCTGGGGCGGGGGGGCTGAAGCTTTCTTT.

The V and J genes are TRBV2 and TRBJ2-1; TRBD2 matches 10 bases. Germline V gene lookup returns CDR1 SNHLY and CDR2 FYNNEI. The ends lost 7 bases at V and 8 bases at J; junction bases unmatched: 23. The CDR3 runs to 19 residues. CDR3 protein: CASNIEREGLRIGIYEQFF. Written as DNA, the CDR3 is TGTGCCAGCAATATAGAGCGGGAGGGCCTAAGGATTGGAATCTATGAGCAGTTCTTC.

This clone was seen a handful of times. J is TRBJ2-7 and V is TRBV30; 10 bases align to TRBD2. Trimming removed 2 bases from V and 2 bases from J; junction bases left unmatched: 0. The CDR3 loop spans 13 amino acids. Germline V gene data show CDR1 as GTSNPN and CDR2 as SVGIG (reference sequence). CDR3 nucleotide sequence: TGTGCCTGGAGTAGCGGGAGGGCCTACGAGCAGTACTTC. Amino acid sequence: CAWSSGRAYEQYF.

V usage is TRBV7-9 and J usage is TRBJ2-7; 7 bases fit TRBD1. V was clipped by 7 bases and J by 6 bases; unmatched bases: 6. CDR3 length: 12 amino acids. Germline V gene data show CDR1 as SEHNR and CDR2 as FQNEAQ (reference sequence). CDR3 region: CASTESGGEQYF. The CDR3 bases are TGTGCCAGCACCGAATCAGGGGGCGAGCAGTACTTC.

This sequence joins TRBV4-2 and TRBJ2-1; 8 bases line up with TRBD1. CDR3 length: 16 amino acids. Germline CDR1 LGHNA, CDR2 YNFKEQ. J lost 2 bases, V lost 3 bases, and 6 bases had no gene match. This CDR3 is CASSHEDRGAYNEQFF. CDR3 nucleotide sequence: TGTGCCAGCAGCCATGAAGACAGGGGCGCCTACAATGAGCAGTTCTTC.

This clone was seen once. V is TRBV4-3 and J is TRBJ1-6; D not certain. The length of the CDR3 is 15 residues. Germline CDR1 is LGHNA and CDR2 is YSLEER. Trimming removed 0 bases from V and 4 bases from J, with 7 bases in between. In DNA, the CDR3 is TGCGCCAGCAGCCAAGATCGAGGGTATAATTCACCCCTCCACTTT. It codes for CASSQDRGYNSPLHF.

The CDR3 region is CAAWEIGGLYEQYF. CDR3 in DNA: TGTGCCGCGTGGGAAATCGGGGGGCTCTACGAGCAGTACTTC. The chain carries TRBV30 and TRBJ2-7; TRBD2 is a possible D gene (7 bases). The germline V and J ends were trimmed by 8 bases and 3 bases, with 20 bases remaining between them. Looked up from germline, CDR1 is GTSNPN and CDR2 is SVGIG (reference sequence). The CDR3 has 14 residues.

This chain uses TRBV10-2 with TRBJ2-7, with 11 nucleotides matching TRBD2. V was clipped by 2 bases and J by 6 bases; unmatched bases: 9. CDR1 WSHSY and CDR2 SAAADI come from the germline V gene. The CDR3 runs 16 residues. The CDR3 region has the DNA TGCGCCAGCAGTGAGGCTAGCGGGAGGCATTGGGGCGAGCAGTACTTC. It codes for CASSEASGRHWGEQYF.

This chain joins TRBV5-4 and TRBJ1-2; 8 nucleotides match TRBD1. Germline V gives CDR1 SGHNT, CDR2 YYREEE (reference sequence). This CDR3 is 13 amino acids long. The V and J ends lost 0 bases and 8 bases, in that order; junction bases with no gene match: 3. Written as DNA, the CDR3 is TGTGCCAGCAGCTTGGTGACAGGGGAAGGCTACACCTTC. Protein sequence: CASSLVTGEGYTF.

The chain has TRBV19 and TRBJ2-5, with D unclear. The germline CDR1 and CDR2 sequences are LNHDA and SQIVND (reference sequence). CDR3 length equals 13 residues. Trimming removed 6 bases from V and 4 bases from J, with 12 bases in between. In DNA form, the CDR3 reads TGTGCCAGTAGCCAAGAGGCAGTAGAGACCCAGTACTTC. It translates to CASSQEAVETQYF. The full variable domain, with the rest looked up from reference TRBV19 and TRBJ2-5, is DGGITQSPKYLFRKEGQNVTLSCEQNLNHDAMYWYRQDPGQGLRLIYYSQIVNDFQKGDIAEGYSVSREKKESFPLTVTSAQKNPTAFYLCASSQEAVETQYFGPGTRLLVL.

The chain combines TRBV12-5 with TRBJ2-1; TRBD1 agrees at 10 bases. The germline V gene has CDR1 LGHNT and CDR2 FRNRAP. This CDR3 comprises 15 residues. V shed 4 bases and J 4 bases; nucleotides not matched to a gene: 4. CDR3 sequence reads: CASGSGTGAYNEQFF. CDR3 in DNA: TGTGCTAGTGGTTCGGGGACAGGGGCTTACAATGAGCAGTTCTTC.

The J gene is TRBJ1-1, the V gene TRBV19, with 8 bases matching TRBD1. Germline CDR1 reads LNHDA; CDR2 reads SQIVND (reference sequence). The CDR3 is made up of 15 amino acids. Trimming cost V 4 bases and J 2 bases; bases outside gene matches: 6. The CDR3 DNA reads as TGTGCCAGTAGTACCCGGACAGGGCTAAACACTGAAGCTTTCTTT. Translated: CASSTRTGLNTEAFF.

This chain uses TRBV4-1 with TRBJ2-3, with a possible D match to TRBD2 (6 bases). Between the trimmed V and J ends, which lost 0 bases and 4 bases, there was a span of 14 bases. The CDR3 is 16 residues long. Germline V CDR1 and CDR2: MGHRA, YSYEKL. CDR3 DNA sequence: TGCGCCAGCAGCCAAGAAGGCGGCAGGGACTCAGATACGCAGTATTTT. This sequence encodes CASSQEGGRDSDTQYF.

The chain carries TRBV7-2 and TRBJ1-6; D gene uncertain. The germline gives CDR1 SGHTA, CDR2 FQGNSA. Trimming took off 3 bases at V and 10 bases at J, with 7 bases between the two ends. The CDR3 is 12 residues long. This chain's CDR3 is CASSFLSSPLHF. The CDR3 bases are TGTGCCAGCAGCTTCCTTTCCTCACCCCTCCACTTT.

The chain is built from TRBV9 and TRBJ2-3; 8 bases fit TRBD1. The CDR3 is made up of 19 amino acids. Germline V lookup: CDR1 SGDLS, CDR2 YYNGEE. Trimming removed 0 bases from V and 0 bases from J; junction bases left unmatched: 12. DNA for the CDR3: TGTGCCAGCAGCGTAGTGGGACAGGCCACTTTTTCTAGCACAGATACGCAGTATTTT. It translates to CASSVVGQATFSSTDTQYF.

The chain links TRBV27 to TRBJ2-1; D is possibly TRBD1 (6 bases). CDR3 length: 13 amino acids. Trimming removed 0 bases at V and 8 bases at J, with 8 bases between. CDR1 MNHEY and CDR2 SMNVEV come from the germline V gene (reference sequence). For the CDR3, the DNA is TGTGCCAGCAGTTTATCCCCAGGGGATGAGCAGTTCTTC. Its translation: CASSLSPGDEQFF.

The chain links TRBV30 to TRBJ2-2; D is ambiguous. Trimming removed 5 bases at V and 4 bases at J, with 11 bases between. The CDR3 has 13 residues. Germline values: CDR1 GTSNPN, CDR2 SVGIG (reference sequence). CDR3 in amino acids: CAWGLYGTGELFF. For the CDR3, the DNA is TGTGCCTGGGGCCTTTATGGCACCGGGGAGCTGTTTTTT.

V and J are TRBV4-1 and TRBJ2-7; 7 bases are a match to TRBD2. There are 15 residues in the CDR3. Trimming cost V 1 base and J 0 bases; bases outside gene matches: 3. From germline, CDR1 is MGHRA and CDR2 YSYEKL. The CDR3 protein is CASSQAERGSYEQYF. Here the CDR3 DNA reads TGCGCCAGCAGCCAAGCTGAGCGGGGCTCCTACGAGCAGTACTTC.

The chain recombines TRBV7-9 with TRBJ1-2; no reliable D call. Germline CDR1 SEHNR, CDR2 FQNEAQ (reference sequence). With 5 bases removed from V and 6 bases from J, the gap between germline ends came to 13 bases. The CDR3 runs 13 residues. The CDR3 DNA is TGTGCCAGCAGCCCCGGGTCCAAAGATGGCTACACCTTC. Its translation is CASSPGSKDGYTF.

V is TRBV2 and J is TRBJ2-7; 8 bases are a match to TRBD2. This CDR3 contains 14 residues. Trimming at V came to 6 bases and at J to 3 bases, leaving 7 bases not matched to a gene. Germline V lookup: CDR1 SNHLY, CDR2 FYNNEI. This CDR3 is CASRPTSAVYEQYF. The CDR3 coding sequence is TGTGCCAGCAGACCGACTAGCGCCGTCTACGAGCAGTACTTC. Full variable domain (remainder filled in from reference TRBV2 and TRBJ2-7): EPEVTQTPSHQVTQMGQEVILRCVPISNHLYFYWYRQILGQKVEFLVSFYNNEISEKSEIFDDQFSVERPDGSNFTLKIRSTKLEDSAMYFCASRPTSAVYEQYFGPGTRLTVT.

The V and J genes are TRBV4-3 and TRBJ2-7, with 11 bases fitting TRBD2. The CDR3 length is 15 residues. Germline V gene sequence: CDR1 LGHNA, CDR2 YSLEER. Trimming removed 1 base from V and 5 bases from J; junction bases left unmatched: 4. The CDR3 DNA follows: TGCGCCAGCAGCCAAGCGCAACTAGCGGGAGACGAGCAGTACTTC. Translating it yields CASSQAQLAGDEQYF.

This chain links TRBV19 with TRBJ2-7, with D possibly being TRBD1 (6 bases). Trimming left V 4 bases short and J 3 bases short, with 22 bases between. The CDR3 loop spans 17 amino acids. The germline V gene encodes CDR1 LNHDA and CDR2 SQIVND (reference sequence). The CDR3 protein is CASSTERGINPLYEQYF. CDR3 bases: TGTGCCAGTAGTACGGAGAGGGGGATAAACCCCCTCTACGAGCAGTACTTC.

The chain uses TRBV7-9 and TRBJ2-7, with 11 bases lining up with TRBD1. CDR1 and CDR2 from the germline V gene are SEHNR and FQNEAQ (reference sequence). CDR3 length: 14 amino acids. V was pared by 5 bases and J by 4 bases, with 4 bases of the junction left unmatched. The CDR3 sequence: CASSPRDRGYEQYF. As DNA, the CDR3 is TGTGCCAGCAGCCCCCGGGACAGGGGGTACGAGCAGTACTTC.

The chain joins TRBV6-6 to TRBJ2-7; 7 bases match TRBD2. The V gene end was trimmed by 2 bases and the J gene end by 2 bases; junction bases not matched to a gene: 3. CDR3 length: 14 residues. CDR1 is MNHNY, CDR2 SVGAGI, per germline (reference sequence). This chain's CDR3 is CASSYGGGPYEQYF. Here the CDR3 DNA reads TGTGCCAGCAGTTACGGCGGGGGTCCCTACGAGCAGTACTTC.

This chain uses TRBV29-1 with TRBJ1-2, with 8 positions matching TRBD1. The CDR3 spans 15 residues. The V gene's germline CDR1 is SQVTM and CDR2 ANQGSEA. The J segment lost 3 bases and the V segment lost 5 bases, leaving 11 bases of the junction unmatched. CDR3 protein: CSVSGAGTGDYGYTF. The CDR3 DNA follows: TGCAGCGTTTCCGGAGCCGGGACAGGAGACTATGGCTACACCTTC.

V gene TRBV5-1 combines with J gene TRBJ2-7; D is possibly TRBD1 (5 bases). Trimming took 0 bases from V and 3 from J, leaving 10 bases between them. There are 14 residues in the CDR3. Germline assignment: CDR1 SGHRS and CDR2 YFSETQ. CDR3 residues: CASSLAPGYYEQYF. The DNA for the CDR3 is TGCGCCAGCAGCTTGGCCCCAGGGTACTACGAGCAGTACTTC.

This chain links TRBV7-8 with TRBJ2-1; D gene ambiguous. CDR1 and CDR2 (germline): SGHVS, FQNEAQ. The ends were cut back, 7 bases at V and 0 bases at J, with 13 bases in the middle. The CDR3 extends over 15 amino acids. The CDR3 spells CASIPEGGSYNEQFF. The CDR3 bases are TGTGCCAGCATCCCTGAAGGCGGCTCCTACAATGAGCAGTTCTTC.

The V and J genes are TRBV30 and TRBJ1-3; no clear D gene. V lost 1 base and J lost 4, with 11 bases in between. This CDR3 contains 14 residues. The germline V gene has CDR1 GTSNPN and CDR2 SVGIG (reference sequence). The CDR3 DNA reads as TGTGCCTGGAGTGCCGGCCAGGCGGGAAACACCATATATTTT. This encodes CAWSAGQAGNTIYF.

V and J are TRBV30 and TRBJ1-1, with a possible D match to TRBD1 (5 bases). Germline CDR1 is GTSNPN and CDR2 is SVGIG (reference sequence). The length of the CDR3 is 13 residues. Trimming took 2 bases from V and 4 from J, leaving 11 bases between them. The CDR3 protein is CAWSHSGSTEAFF. In DNA form, the CDR3 reads TGTGCCTGGAGTCACTCAGGGTCCACTGAAGCTTTCTTT.

The chain couples TRBV30 to TRBJ1-1, with 8 bases fitting TRBD1. CDR1 GTSNPN and CDR2 SVGIG come from the germline V gene (reference sequence). V lost 3 bases to trimming and J lost 1 base; unmatched junction nucleotides: 4. This CDR3 is built from 14 residues. The CDR3 region is CAWRTGQGNTEAFF. CDR3 DNA: TGTGCCTGGAGGACCGGACAGGGGAACACTGAAGCTTTCTTT.